Sequencing of this T cell receptor beta chain was carried out in a study of T cells in Graves' hyperthyroidism and ophthalmopathy. Germline V CDR1 and CDR2: SGHDT, YYEEEE. The length of the CDR3 is 18 residues. Trimming stripped 4 bases from V and 0 bases from J, with 22 bases between. This clonotype occurred a few times. Its target is not known. Findings of the study overall: Blood also showed most of the thyroid clonotypes that were expanded above 0.001.

Amplification of TCR beta CDR3 regions was performed using RNA transcripts as template. The HTBI primer set served for first-round RT-PCR of the TCR CDR3. TCRdb re-called the multiplex PCR reads with MiXCR, one entry per CDR3 protein. The sample shows under 350,000 distinct CDR3 sequences, about 17% of them seen only once. Sequenced input: blood. The receptor comes from a woman in her fifties or sixties with Graves' ophthalmopathy. The chain combines TRBV5-6 with TRBJ1-1; TRBD1 is a possible D gene (6 bases). The CDR3 here is CASSTTIWTETLNTEAFF. The DNA for the CDR3 is TGTGCCAGCAGCACTACGATCTGGACAGAAACATTGAACACTGAAGCTTTCTTT.